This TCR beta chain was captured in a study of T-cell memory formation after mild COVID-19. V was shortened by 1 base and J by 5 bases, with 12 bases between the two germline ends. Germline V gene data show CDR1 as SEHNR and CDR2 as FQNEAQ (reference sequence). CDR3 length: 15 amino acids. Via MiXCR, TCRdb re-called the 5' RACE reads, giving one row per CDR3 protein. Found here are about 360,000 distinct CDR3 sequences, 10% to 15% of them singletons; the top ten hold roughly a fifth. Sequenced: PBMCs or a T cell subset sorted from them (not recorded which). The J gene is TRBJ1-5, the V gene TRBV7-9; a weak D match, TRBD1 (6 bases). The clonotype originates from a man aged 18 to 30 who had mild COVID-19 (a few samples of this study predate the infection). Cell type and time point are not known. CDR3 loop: CASSLGTGYDQPQHF. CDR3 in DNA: TGTGCCAGCAGCTTAGGAACAGGGTACGATCAGCCCCAGCATTTT.